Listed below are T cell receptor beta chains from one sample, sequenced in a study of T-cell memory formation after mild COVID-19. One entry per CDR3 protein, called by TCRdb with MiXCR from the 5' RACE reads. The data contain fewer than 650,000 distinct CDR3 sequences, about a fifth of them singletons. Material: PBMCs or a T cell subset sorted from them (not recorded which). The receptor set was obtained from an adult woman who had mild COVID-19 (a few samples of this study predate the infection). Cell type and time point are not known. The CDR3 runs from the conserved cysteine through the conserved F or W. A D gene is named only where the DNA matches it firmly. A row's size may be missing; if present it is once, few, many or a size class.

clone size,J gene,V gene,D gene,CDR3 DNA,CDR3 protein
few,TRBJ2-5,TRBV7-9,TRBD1,TGTGCCAGCAGCTTACGAGGGGGCTATTTTCAAGAGACCCAGTACTTC,CASSLRGGYFQETQYF
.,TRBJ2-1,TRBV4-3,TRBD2,TGCGCCAGCAGCCAGGGGAGCGGGAGGGCCGGCAATGAGCAGTTCTTC,CASSQGSGRAGNEQFF
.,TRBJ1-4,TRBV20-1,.,TGCAGTGCGATACCTGGAGGTTGGAATGAAAAACTGTTTTTT,CSAIPGGWNEKLFF
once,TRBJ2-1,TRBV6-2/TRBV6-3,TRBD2,TGTGCCAGCAGGGACCCCGGGGCTAGCGGCCCCCATGAGCAGTTCTTC,CASRDPGASGPHEQFF
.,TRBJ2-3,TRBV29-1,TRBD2,TGCAGCGTTGTTGCGGGGGGGGTTCCCCTTCTAGCAGATACGCAGTATTTT,CSVVAGGVPLLADTQYF
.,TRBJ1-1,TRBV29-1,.,TGCAGCGTTGTCGCGGGTGGGGTCACTGAAGCTTTCTTT,CSVVAGGVTEAFF
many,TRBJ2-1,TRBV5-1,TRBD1,TGCGCCAGCAGCAACCGGGACAGGCCGTACAATGAGCAGTTCTTC,CASSNRDRPYNEQFF
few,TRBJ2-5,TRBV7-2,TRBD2,TGTGCCAGCAGCGCCAACGGGGGCGGGAGGAGGCGAGAGACCCAGTACTTC,CASSANGGGRRRETQYF
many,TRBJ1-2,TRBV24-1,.,TGTGCCACCAGGAAGGGGGGGAACTATGGCTACACCTTC,CATRKGGNYGYTF
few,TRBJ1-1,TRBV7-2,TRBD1,TGTGCCAGCAGCTTAGAACAGGGGACGGTAGAAGCTTTCTTT,CASSLEQGTVEAFF
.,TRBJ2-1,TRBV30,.,TGTGCCTGGAGTTACGGGGACCGAGGGCAGTTCTTC,CAWSYGDRGQFF
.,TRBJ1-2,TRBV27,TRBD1,TGTGCCAGCAGCCCCACCGGACAGGGGGCCCCGGTCCGCTATGGCTACACCTTC,CASSPTGQGAPVRYGYTF
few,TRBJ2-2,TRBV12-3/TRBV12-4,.,TGTGCCAGCAGTCCGGACTTTAACACCGGGGAGCTGTTTTTT,CASSPDFNTGELFF
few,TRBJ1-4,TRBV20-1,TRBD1,TGCAGTGCCGAAGGGGACAGGGGGTTTCAAAAACTGTTTTTT,CSAEGDRGFQKLFF
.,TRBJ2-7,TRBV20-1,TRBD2,TGCAGTACCAATCGGATAGCGGGGGGAATAGGCGAGCAGTACTTC,CSTNRIAGGIGEQYF
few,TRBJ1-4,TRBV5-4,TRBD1,TGTGCCAGCAGCTACGGACAGGGGGGAAATGAAAAACTGTTTTTT,CASSYGQGGNEKLFF
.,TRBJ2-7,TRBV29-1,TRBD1,TGCAGCGCTGAGGGAGGACAGGGGGTCGAGCAGTACTTC,CSAEGGQGVEQYF
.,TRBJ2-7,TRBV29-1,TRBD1,TGCAGCGCTAGATCGGACAGGAACTACGAGCAGTACTTC,CSARSDRNYEQYF
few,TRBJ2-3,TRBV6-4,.,TGTGCCAGCAGTGAGAAGGGGGACACAGATACGCAGTATTTT,CASSEKGDTDTQYF
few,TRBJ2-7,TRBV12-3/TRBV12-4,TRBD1,TGTGCCAGCAGTTCGACAGGGGGGGCTAGGGAGCAGTACTTC,CASSSTGGAREQYF
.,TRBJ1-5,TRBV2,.,TGTGCCAGCAGCCGGGACACACAGCCCCAGCATTTT,CASSRDTQPQHF
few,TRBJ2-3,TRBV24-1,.,TGTGCCACCAGTGATTTGATGTCAGGGAAGGCTTCAGATACGCAGTATTTT,CATSDLMSGKASDTQYF
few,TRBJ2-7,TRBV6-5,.,TGTGCCAGCAGTTACGGGCCTACCTACGAGCAGTACTTC,CASSYGPTYEQYF
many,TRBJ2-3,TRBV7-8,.,TGTGCCAGCAGCTTAGAAATAGATACGCAGTATTTT,CASSLEIDTQYF
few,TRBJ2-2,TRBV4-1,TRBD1,TGCGCCAGCAGCCAAGCCCTAACAGGGGCGGACACCGGGGAGCTGTTTTTT,CASSQALTGADTGELFF
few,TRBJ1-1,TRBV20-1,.,TGCAGTGCTAAAGGACCGAACACTGAAGCTTTCTTT,CSAKGPNTEAFF
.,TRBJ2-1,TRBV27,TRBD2,TGTGCCAGCAGTACCATCTTAGCGGGAGGGCCCGCTAATGAGCAGTTCTTC,CASSTILAGGPANEQFF
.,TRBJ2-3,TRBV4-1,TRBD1,TGCGCCAGCAGCCAGGACAGGGGAATTGGCACAGATACGCAGTATTTT,CASSQDRGIGTDTQYF
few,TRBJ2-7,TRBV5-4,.,TGTGCCAGCAGCTTGGAGACAGGTTTCATCGACGAGCAGTACTTC,CASSLETGFIDEQYF
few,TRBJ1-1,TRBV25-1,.,TGTGCCAGCAGTTTCGGCGCCTCTGGCGAAGCTTTCTTT,CASSFGASGEAFF
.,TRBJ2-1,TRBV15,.,TGTGCCACCAGCATGAGTCTCGGGAACTCCCACAATGAGCAGTTCTTC,CATSMSLGNSHNEQFF